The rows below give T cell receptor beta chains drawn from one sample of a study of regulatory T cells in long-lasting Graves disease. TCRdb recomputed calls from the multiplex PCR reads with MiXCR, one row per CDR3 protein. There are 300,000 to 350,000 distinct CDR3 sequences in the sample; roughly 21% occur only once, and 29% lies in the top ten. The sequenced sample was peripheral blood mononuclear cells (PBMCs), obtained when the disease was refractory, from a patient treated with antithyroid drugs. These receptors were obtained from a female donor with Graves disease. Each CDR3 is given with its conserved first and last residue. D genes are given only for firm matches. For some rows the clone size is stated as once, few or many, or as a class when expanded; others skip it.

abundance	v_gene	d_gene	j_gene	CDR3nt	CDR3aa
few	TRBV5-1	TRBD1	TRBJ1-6	TGCGCCAGCAGCTCCGGAATGGACAGGGGTTCTTCACCCCTCCACTTT	CASSSGMDRGSSPLHF
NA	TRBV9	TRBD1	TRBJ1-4	TGTGCCAGCAGCGTAGGACAGGGGCATGAAAAACTGTTTTTT	CASSVGQGHEKLFF
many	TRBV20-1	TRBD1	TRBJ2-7	TGCAGGCCTACGCAGGGGGACGAGCAGTACTTC	CRPTQGDEQYF
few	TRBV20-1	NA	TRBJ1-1	TGCAGTGCTAGATCCCACTGGGGCACTTCTGAAGCTTTCTTT	CSARSHWGTSEAFF
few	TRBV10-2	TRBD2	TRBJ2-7	TGCGCCAGCAGTGATCGCGGACTAGCGGGAGTCGAGCAGTACTTC	CASSDRGLAGVEQYF
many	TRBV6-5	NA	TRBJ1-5	TGTGCCAGCAGTTACTCGAATCCCAATCAGCCCCAGCATTTT	CASSYSNPNQPQHF
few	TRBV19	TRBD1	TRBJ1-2	TGTGCCAGTAGTACCCGGACAGGCCTTAACTATGGCTACACCTTC	CASSTRTGLNYGYTF
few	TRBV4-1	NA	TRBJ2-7	TGCGCCAGCAGCCAAGTTTCCCGGGACTACGAGCAGTACTTC	CASSQVSRDYEQYF
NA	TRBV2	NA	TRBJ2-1	TGTGCCAGCAGTGGAGGGTCTCGGGGCAGTGAGCAGTTCTTC	CASSGGSRGSEQFF
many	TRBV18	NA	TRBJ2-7	TGTGCCAGCTCAACGACTAGTGCCTACGAGCAGTACTTC	CASSTTSAYEQYF
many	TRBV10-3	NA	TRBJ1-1	TGTGCCATCAGTGAACCCGTCGGGGATCGAGGTGAAGCTTTCTTT	CAISEPVGDRGEAFF
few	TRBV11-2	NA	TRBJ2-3	TGTGCCAGCAGCGGGGGACTTCAAGATACGCAGTATTTT	CASSGGLQDTQYF
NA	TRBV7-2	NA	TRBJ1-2	TGTGCCAGCAGCTTAGCGGGACCCTCGGCTGGCTACACCTTC	CASSLAGPSAGYTF
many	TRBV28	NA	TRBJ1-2	TGTGCCAGCAGTTTAAGAGAAGGGAACTATGGCTACACCTTC	CASSLREGNYGYTF
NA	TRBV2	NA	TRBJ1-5	TGTGCCAGCAGCCCCGAGGCGGGACAGCCCCAGCATTTT	CASSPEAGQPQHF
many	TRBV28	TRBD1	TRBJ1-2	TGTGCCAGCAGTTTTAGGACAGGGAGTGGCTATGGCTACACCTTC	CASSFRTGSGYGYTF
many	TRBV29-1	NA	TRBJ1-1	TGCAGCGGGGTACGACAGGCGAACACTGAAGCTTTCTTT	CSGVRQANTEAFF
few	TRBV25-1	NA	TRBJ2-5	TGTGCCAGCAGTGGACCCGGGAGTTGGGCCCAGGGGACCCAGTACTTC	CASSGPGSWAQGTQYF
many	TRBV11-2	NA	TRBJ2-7	TGTGCCAGCAGCAAGGGAGAATACGAGCAGTACTTC	CASSKGEYEQYF
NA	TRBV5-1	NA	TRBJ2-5	TGCGCCAGCAGCAATATTCAGACTCAAGAGACCCAGTACTTC	CASSNIQTQETQYF
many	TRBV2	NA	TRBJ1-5	TGTGCCAGCTTTGGGGGGGCAAATAGCAATCAGCCCCAGCATTTT	CASFGGANSNQPQHF
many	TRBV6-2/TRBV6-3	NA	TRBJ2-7	TGTGCCAGCAAGAGGACATCGACCACCTACGAGCAGTACTTC	CASKRTSTTYEQYF
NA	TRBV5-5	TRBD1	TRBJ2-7	TGTGCCAGCAGCTTCGTCGACAGGGACGAGCAGTACTTC	CASSFVDRDEQYF
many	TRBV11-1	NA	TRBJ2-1	TGTGCCAGCAGCGCCGACTGGACCTTGAATGAGCAGTTCTTC	CASSADWTLNEQFF
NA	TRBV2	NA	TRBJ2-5	TGTGCCAGCAGCTTAGAAGGGTATAGGGAGACCCAGTACTTC	CASSLEGYRETQYF
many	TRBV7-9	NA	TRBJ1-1	TGTGCCAGCAGCTTAACGGCCCTGAACACTGAAGCTTTCTTT	CASSLTALNTEAFF
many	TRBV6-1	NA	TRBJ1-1	TGTGCCAGCAGTGAAGTTTATGGGGGAATCTTGAACACTGAAGCTTTCTTT	CASSEVYGGILNTEAFF
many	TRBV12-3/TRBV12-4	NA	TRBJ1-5	TGTGCCAGCAGTTTTACGCCCTCCGCTCAGCCCCAGCATTTT	CASSFTPSAQPQHF
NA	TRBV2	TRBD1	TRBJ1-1	TGTGCCAGCAGTGTACAGGGGGCTGAAGCTTTCTTT	CASSVQGAEAFF
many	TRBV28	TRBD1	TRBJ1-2	TGTGCCAGCAGTCCCAGGACAGGGGGCAAGGGCTACACCTTC	CASSPRTGGKGYTF
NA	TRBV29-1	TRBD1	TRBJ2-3	TGCAGCGTTGGCGACAGGGGGCTGGCTACAGATACGCAGTATTTT	CSVGDRGLATDTQYF
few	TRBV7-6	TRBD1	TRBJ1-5	TGTGCCAGCAGCCCAGAGGGGACAGGCTATCAGCCCCAGCATTTT	CASSPEGTGYQPQHF
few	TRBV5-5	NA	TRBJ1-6	TGTGCCAGCAGTAATATGGATGTTAATTCGGCACCCCTCCACTTT	CASSNMDVNSAPLHF
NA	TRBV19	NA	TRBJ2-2	TGTGCCAGTAACTCAGGTGGTTTGCGCACCGGGGAGCTGTTTTTT	CASNSGGLRTGELFF
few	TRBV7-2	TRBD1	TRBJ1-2	TGTGCCAGCAGGTTCCAGGGGGATAAAGGCTACACCTTC	CASRFQGDKGYTF
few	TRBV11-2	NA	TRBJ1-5	TGTGCCAGCGGCTTAGGAAGGAATCAGCCCCAGCATTTT	CASGLGRNQPQHF
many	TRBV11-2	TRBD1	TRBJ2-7	TGTGCCAGCAGCCACTCCCGCCGACAGGGGACTTGGGAGCAGTACTTC	CASSHSRRQGTWEQYF
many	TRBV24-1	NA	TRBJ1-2	TGTGCCACCAGTGACATAAGGGGCTACACCTTC	CATSDIRGYTF
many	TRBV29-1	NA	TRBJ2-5	TGCAGCGTTGACGGGGGTTACCAAGAGACCCAGTACTTC	CSVDGGYQETQYF
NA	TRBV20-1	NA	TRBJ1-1	TGCAGTGCTAGGGCAGGGGTTCACACTGAAGCTTTCTTT	CSARAGVHTEAFF
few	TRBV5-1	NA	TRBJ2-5	TGCGCCAGCAGCTCGGAGGGGCGAGGGGAGACCCAGTACTTC	CASSSEGRGETQYF
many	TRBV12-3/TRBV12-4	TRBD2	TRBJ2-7	TGTGCCAGCAGTTTAGTCCCCATATCACCTAGCGGGGCAAACTCCTACGAGCAGTACTTC	CASSLVPISPSGANSYEQYF
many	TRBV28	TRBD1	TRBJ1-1	TGTGCCAGCCGGGACAGGGGGTTGGGCACTGAAGCTTTCTTT	CASRDRGLGTEAFF
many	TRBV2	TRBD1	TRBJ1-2	TGTGCCAGAAGTCCGGGACAGGGGGCCTATGGCTACACCTTC	CARSPGQGAYGYTF
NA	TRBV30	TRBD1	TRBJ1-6	TGTGCCTGGAGCCCGGGACAGAGGCCCCTCCACTTT	CAWSPGQRPLHF
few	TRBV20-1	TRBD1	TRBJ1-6	TGCAGTGCTAGAGCGGGACAGAATAATTCACCCCTCCACTTT	CSARAGQNNSPLHF
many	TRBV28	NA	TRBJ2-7	TGTGCCAGCAGTCGTGTACCGAGCTCCTACGAGCAGTACTTC	CASSRVPSSYEQYF
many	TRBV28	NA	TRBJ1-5	TGTGCCAGCACCGACAAGGTTTGGCATCAGCCCCAGCATTTT	CASTDKVWHQPQHF
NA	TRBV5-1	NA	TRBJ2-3	TGCGCCAGCGTCTCAGGGTCCCCCCATGATACGCAGTATTTT	CASVSGSPHDTQYF
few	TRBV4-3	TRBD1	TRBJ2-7	TGCGCCAGCAGCCAGGAACAGGGGACCACCTACGAGCAGTACTTC	CASSQEQGTTYEQYF
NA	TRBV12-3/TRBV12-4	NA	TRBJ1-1	TGTGCCAGCAGTTCCCCGGTCATGAGGGATGAAGCTTTCTTT	CASSSPVMRDEAFF
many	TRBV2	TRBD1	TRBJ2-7	TGTGCCAGCAGTAAGGACAGGGGGCAATACGAGCAGTACTTC	CASSKDRGQYEQYF